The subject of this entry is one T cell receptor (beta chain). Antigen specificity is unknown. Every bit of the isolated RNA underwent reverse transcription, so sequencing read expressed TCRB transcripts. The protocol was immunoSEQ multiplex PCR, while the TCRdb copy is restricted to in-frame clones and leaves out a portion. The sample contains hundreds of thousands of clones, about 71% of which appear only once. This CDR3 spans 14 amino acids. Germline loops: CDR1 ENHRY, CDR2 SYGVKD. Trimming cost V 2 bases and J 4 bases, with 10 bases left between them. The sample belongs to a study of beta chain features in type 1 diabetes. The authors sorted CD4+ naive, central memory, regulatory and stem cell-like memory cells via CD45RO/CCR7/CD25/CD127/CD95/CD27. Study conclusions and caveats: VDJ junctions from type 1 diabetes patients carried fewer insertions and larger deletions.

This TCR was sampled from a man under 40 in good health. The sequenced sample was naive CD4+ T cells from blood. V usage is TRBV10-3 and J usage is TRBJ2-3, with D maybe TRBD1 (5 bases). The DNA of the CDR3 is TGTGCCATCAGTGAGACAGGTGGCTCAGATACGCAGTATTTT. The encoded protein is CAISETGGSDTQYF.